Listed here are 13 T cell receptor beta chains from one sample, sequenced in a study of OX40 agonist ivuxolimab in advanced cancers. Measured with immunoSEQ multiplex PCR; TCRdb has only the in-frame clones, and not every one. The data show approximately 100,000 clones, about nine tenths seen once. The sample in question was CD4+ or CD8+ T cells sorted from blood, obtained in a trial of the OX40 agonist ivuxolimab. The receptors were sampled from an adult with an advanced solid tumor such as melanoma, head and neck, liver or kidney cancer.

The chain couples TRBV28 to TRBJ1-3, with a tentative D call TRBD1 (5 bases). There are 14 residues in the CDR3. V lost 7 bases to trimming and J lost 0 bases, with 10 bases between them. CDR1 is MDHEN and CDR2 is SYDVKM in the germline V gene. The CDR3, as DNA: TGTGCCAGCACCCAGGGTTTCTCTGGAAACACCATATATTTT. This codes for CASTQGFSGNTIYF. Combining the CDR3 with reference TRBV28 and TRBJ1-3 gives the whole variable domain DVKVTQSSRYLVKRTGEKVFLECVQDMDHENMFWYRQDPGLGLRLIYFSYDVKMKEKGDIPEGYSVSREKKERFSLILESASTNQTSMYLCASTQGFSGNTIYFGEGSWLTVV.

The CDR3 nucleotides are TGCGCCAGCAGCCACTTGAAGGAGACCCAGTACTTC. Residues: CASSHLKETQYF. The chain recombines TRBV5-1 with TRBJ2-5; D unresolved. Between the trimmed V and J ends, which lost 4 bases and 5 bases, there was a span of 9 bases. The length of the CDR3 is 12 residues. Germline values: CDR1 SGHRS, CDR2 YFSETQ.

The CDR3 here is CASSYGRGDQPQHF. The CDR3 coding sequence is TGTGCCAGCAGTTACGGGAGGGGTGATCAGCCCCAGCATTTT. This rearrangement joins TRBV6-5 to TRBJ1-5; a possible D gene is TRBD1 (5 bases). Germline CDR1 MNHEY, CDR2 SVGAGI. With 2 bases removed from V and 5 bases from J, the gap between germline ends came to 10 bases. The CDR3 is 14 residues long.

The chain is built from TRBV7-9 and TRBJ1-2; D remains unclear. Germline V lookup: CDR1 SEHNR, CDR2 FQNEAQ (reference sequence). The CDR3 sequence is 15 residues long. Between the trimmed V and J ends, which lost 5 bases and 5 bases, there was a span of 18 bases. The CDR3 region has the DNA TGTGCCAGCAGCCTTGGGTCATCAAGTAATTATGGCTACACCTTC. Protein product: CASSLGSSSNYGYTF.

V gene TRBV5-1 combines with J gene TRBJ2-7; TRBD2 is a possible D gene (5 bases). The germline V gene encodes CDR1 SGHRS and CDR2 YFSETQ. The CDR3 is 11 residues long. Trimming left V 4 bases short and J 7 bases short, with 9 bases between. The CDR3 sequence is CASSRREEQYF. In DNA form, the CDR3 reads TGCGCCAGCAGCCGACGGGAAGAGCAGTACTTC.

This chain links TRBV29-1 with TRBJ1-3, with 7 bases aligning to TRBD1. The trim removed 7 bases at V and 0 bases at J, leaving 9 bases unmatched. This CDR3 has 15 amino acids. Germline-derived CDR1 and CDR2 are SQVTM and ANQGSEA. The CDR3, as DNA: TGCAGCGCTACTGACAGGGCGGACTCTGGAAACACCATATATTTT. Residues: CSATDRADSGNTIYF.

This rearrangement joins TRBV7-2 to TRBJ2-5, with 16 bases lining up with TRBD2. V shed 6 bases, J shed 7 bases, and the junction held 5 bases outside the gene matches. The CDR3 consists of 15 residues. Germline CDR1 SGHTA, CDR2 FQGNSA. CDR3 sequence: CASRAGTSGGGTQYF. The CDR3 nucleotides are TGTGCCAGCAGAGCCGGGACTAGCGGGGGGGGGACCCAGTACTTC.

In this sample, this clone turned up a few times. The chain recombines TRBV10-3 with TRBJ1-5; D ambiguous. Between the trimmed V and J ends, which lost 4 bases and 1 base, there was a span of 8 bases. This CDR3 is 14 amino acids long. Germline CDR1 is ENHRY and CDR2 is SYGVKD. CDR3 sequence: CAISADRSNQPQHF. The CDR3 DNA reads as TGTGCCATCAGTGCCGATCGGAGCAATCAGCCCCAGCATTTT.

This chain links TRBV15 with TRBJ2-1, with TRBD1 matching over 9 bases. The V and J ends lost 5 bases and 4 bases, in that order; junction bases with no gene match: 6. CDR1 LNHNV and CDR2 YYDKDF come from the germline V gene (reference sequence). The CDR3 sequence is 15 residues long. CDR3 coding DNA: TGTGCCACCAGCCCGGGACAGGGCACATACAATGAGCAGTTCTTC. It yields the protein CATSPGQGTYNEQFF.

The chain couples TRBV14 to TRBJ2-1, with TRBD1 matching over 10 bases. J gave up 0 bases and V 3 bases, and 5 bases lay outside the gene matches. The CDR3 runs to 17 residues. Germline assignment: CDR1 SGHDN and CDR2 FVKESK. CDR3 bases: TGTGCCAGCAGCCAGGGACAGGGGTTAGGCTCCTACAATGAGCAGTTCTTC. Its protein product is CASSQGQGLGSYNEQFF.

The chain combines TRBV19 with TRBJ2-3, with TRBD1 matching 11 bases. Trimming at V came to 6 bases and at J to 4 bases, leaving 9 bases not matched to a gene. CDR3 length: 16 residues. Germline V lookup: CDR1 LNHDA, CDR2 SQIVND (reference sequence). The CDR3: CASSPWTGGASDTQYF. CDR3 nucleotides: TGTGCCAGTAGCCCCTGGACAGGGGGCGCGTCAGATACGCAGTATTTT.

This clone was detected only a few times. The chain joins TRBV6-5 to TRBJ1-5; D is ambiguous. CDR1 is MNHEY and CDR2 is SVGAGI in the germline V gene. V was trimmed by 6 bases and J by 4 bases, leaving 7 bases between them. The CDR3 has 12 amino acids. CDR3 sequence: CASREGNQPQHF. The CDR3 DNA follows: TGTGCCAGCAGGGAAGGGAATCAGCCCCAGCATTTT.

The J gene is TRBJ2-1, the V gene TRBV6-1; 10 nucleotides align to TRBD1. The CDR3 length is 15 residues. V gave up 5 bases and J gave up 8 bases; unmatched junction bases: 9. Germline-derived CDR1 and CDR2 are MNHNS and SASEGT. CDR3 residues: CASSRPGQGTDEQFF. CDR3 DNA: TGTGCCAGCAGTCGTCCGGGACAGGGGACGGATGAGCAGTTCTTC.